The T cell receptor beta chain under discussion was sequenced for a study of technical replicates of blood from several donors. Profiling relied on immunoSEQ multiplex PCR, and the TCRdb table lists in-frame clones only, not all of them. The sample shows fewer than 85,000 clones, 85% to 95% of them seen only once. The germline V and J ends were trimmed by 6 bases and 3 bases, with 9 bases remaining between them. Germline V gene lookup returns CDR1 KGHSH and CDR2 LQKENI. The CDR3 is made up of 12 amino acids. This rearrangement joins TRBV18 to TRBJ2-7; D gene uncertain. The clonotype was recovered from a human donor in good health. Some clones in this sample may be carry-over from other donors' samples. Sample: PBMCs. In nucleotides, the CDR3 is TGTGCCAGCTCTGGTGGCGGCTACGAGCAGTACTTC. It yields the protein CASSGGGYEQYF.